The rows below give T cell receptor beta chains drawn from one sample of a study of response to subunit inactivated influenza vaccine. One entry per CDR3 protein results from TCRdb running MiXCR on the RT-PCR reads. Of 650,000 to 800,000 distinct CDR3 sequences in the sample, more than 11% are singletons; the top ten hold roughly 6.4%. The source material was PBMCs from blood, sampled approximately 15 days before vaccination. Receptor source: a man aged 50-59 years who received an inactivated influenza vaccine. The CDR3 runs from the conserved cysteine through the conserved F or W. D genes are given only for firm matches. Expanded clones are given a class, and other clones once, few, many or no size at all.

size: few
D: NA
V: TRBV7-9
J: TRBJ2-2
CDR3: CASSLAGREVTGELFF
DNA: TGTGCCAGCAGCTTAGCTGGCAGGGAGGTAACCGGGGAGCTGTTTTTT

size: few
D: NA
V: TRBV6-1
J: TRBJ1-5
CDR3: CASSEEVVSNQPQHF
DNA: TGTGCCAGCAGTGAAGAAGTCGTTAGCAATCAGCCCCAGCATTTT

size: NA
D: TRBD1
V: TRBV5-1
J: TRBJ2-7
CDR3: CASSLVTGDGYEQYF
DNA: TGCGCCAGCAGCTTGGTTACAGGGGATGGGTACGAGCAGTACTTC

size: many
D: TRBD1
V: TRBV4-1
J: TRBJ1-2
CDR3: CASSQGGQGAIGYTF
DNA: TGCGCCAGCAGCCAAGGGGGACAGGGGGCGATAGGCTACACCTTC

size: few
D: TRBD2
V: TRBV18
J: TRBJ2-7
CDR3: CASHTSGGGPPYEQYF
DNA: TGTGCCAGCCATACCAGTGGCGGGGGGCCCCCCTACGAGCAGTACTTC

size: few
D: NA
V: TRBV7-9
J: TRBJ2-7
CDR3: CASSFLSEQYF
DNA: TGTGCCAGCAGCTTCTTGTCCGAGCAGTACTTC

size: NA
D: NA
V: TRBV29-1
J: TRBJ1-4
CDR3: CSVQGRGDEKLFF
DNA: TGCAGCGTACAAGGACGGGGGGATGAAAAACTGTTTTTT

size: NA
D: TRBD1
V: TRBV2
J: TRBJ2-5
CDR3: CASSQGQQWVTQYF
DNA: TGTGCCAGCAGCCAGGGACAGCAGTGGGTGACCCAGTACTTC

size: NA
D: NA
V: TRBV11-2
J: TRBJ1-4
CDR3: CASTIGFRRLNEKLFF
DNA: TGTGCCAGCACCATTGGATTTCGGAGACTTAATGAAAAACTGTTTTTT

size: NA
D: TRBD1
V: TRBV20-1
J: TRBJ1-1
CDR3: CSAARTGDTEAFF
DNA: TGCAGTGCCGCACGGACAGGGGACACTGAAGCTTTCTTT

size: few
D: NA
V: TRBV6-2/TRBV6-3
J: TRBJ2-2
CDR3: CASSYRQAPNTGELFF
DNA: TGTGCCAGCAGTTACCGACAGGCCCCGAACACCGGGGAGCTGTTTTTT

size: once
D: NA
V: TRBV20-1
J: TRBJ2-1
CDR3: CSAVERQVRNEQFF
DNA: TGCAGTGCAGTCGAGCGACAGGTCCGGAATGAGCAGTTCTTC

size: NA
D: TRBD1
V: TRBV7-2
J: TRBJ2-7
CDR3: CASSRTGSFYEQYF
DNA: TGTGCCAGCAGCCGGACAGGGTCATTCTACGAGCAGTACTTC

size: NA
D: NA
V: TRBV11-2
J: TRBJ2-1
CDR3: CASSLDRLANEQFF
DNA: TGTGCCAGCAGCTTAGATAGGCTAGCGAATGAGCAGTTCTTC

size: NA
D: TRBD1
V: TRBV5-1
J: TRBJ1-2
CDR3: CASSLEQGALYGYTF
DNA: TGCGCCAGCAGCTTGGAGCAGGGGGCCCTTTATGGCTACACCTTC

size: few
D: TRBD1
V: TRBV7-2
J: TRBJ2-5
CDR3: CASSYRDRVWETQYF
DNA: TGTGCCAGCAGCTACCGGGACAGGGTATGGGAGACCCAGTACTTC

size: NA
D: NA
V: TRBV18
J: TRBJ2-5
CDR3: CASSPLLQGQETQYF
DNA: TGTGCCAGCTCACCGCTATTACAGGGACAAGAGACCCAGTACTTC

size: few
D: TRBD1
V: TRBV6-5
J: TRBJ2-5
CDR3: CASSYSQTGRETQYF
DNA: TGTGCCAGCAGTTATTCCCAGACAGGGCGAGAGACCCAGTACTTC

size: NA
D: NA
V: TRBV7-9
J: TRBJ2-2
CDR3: CASSLGLDPQNTGELFF
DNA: TGTGCCAGCAGCTTAGGACTGGACCCACAAAACACCGGGGAGCTGTTTTTT

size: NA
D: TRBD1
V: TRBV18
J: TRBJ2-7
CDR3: CASSPLLGQGYNEQYF
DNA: TGTGCCAGCTCACCACTTTTGGGACAGGGCTACAACGAGCAGTACTTC

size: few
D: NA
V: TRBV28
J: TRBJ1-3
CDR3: CASSPHLAGNTIYF
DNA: TGTGCCAGCAGTCCCCACCTGGCGGGAAACACCATATATTTT

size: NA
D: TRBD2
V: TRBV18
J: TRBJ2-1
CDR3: CASSPTTSVFHEQFF
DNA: TGTGCCAGCTCACCGACGACTAGCGTCTTCCATGAGCAGTTCTTC

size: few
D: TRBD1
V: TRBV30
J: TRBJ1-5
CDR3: CAWRLGGAGYQPQHF
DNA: TGTGCCTGGAGATTAGGGGGCGCGGGGTATCAGCCCCAGCATTTT

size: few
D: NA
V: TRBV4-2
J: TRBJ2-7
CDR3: CASSQVPSEDYEQYF
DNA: TGTGCCAGCAGCCAAGTTCCTAGCGAAGACTACGAGCAGTACTTC

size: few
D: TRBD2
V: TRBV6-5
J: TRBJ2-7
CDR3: CASSYSPGGLYEQYF
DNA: TGTGCCAGCAGTTACTCGCCGGGAGGGCTCTACGAGCAGTACTTC

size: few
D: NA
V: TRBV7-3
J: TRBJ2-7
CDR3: CASSLSRTNEQYF
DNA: TGTGCCAGCAGCTTAAGCCGGACAAACGAGCAGTACTTC

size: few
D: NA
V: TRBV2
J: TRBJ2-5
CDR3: CASSPFATVGQYF
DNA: TGTGCCAGCAGCCCCTTCGCTACAGTCGGCCAGTACTTC

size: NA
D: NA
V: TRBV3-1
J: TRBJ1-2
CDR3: CASSQDLVGGYTF
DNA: TGTGCCAGCAGCCAAGATCTGGTGGGAGGCTACACCTTC

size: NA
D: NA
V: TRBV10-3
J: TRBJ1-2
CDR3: CAISDGDLENYGYTF
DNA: TGTGCCATCAGTGACGGGGACTTGGAAAACTATGGCTACACCTTC

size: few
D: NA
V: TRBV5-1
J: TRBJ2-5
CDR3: CASSSRGSGRQETQYF
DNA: TGCGCCAGCAGCTCCCGAGGGAGTGGGCGGCAAGAGACCCAGTACTTC

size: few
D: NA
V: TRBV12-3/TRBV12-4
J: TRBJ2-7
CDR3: CASSLRGSLGEQYF
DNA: TGTGCCAGCAGTTTGAGGGGGAGTTTGGGTGAGCAGTACTTC

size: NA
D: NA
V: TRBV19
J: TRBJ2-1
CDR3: CASSWQGGVQFF
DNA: TGTGCCAGTAGTTGGCAGGGGGGTGTGCAGTTCTTC

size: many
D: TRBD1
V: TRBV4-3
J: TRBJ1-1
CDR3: CASSPEVGQGYTEAFF
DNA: TGCGCCAGCAGCCCGGAGGTCGGACAGGGATATACTGAAGCTTTCTTT

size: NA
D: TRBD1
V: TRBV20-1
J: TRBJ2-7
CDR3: CSAGQGGSEQYF
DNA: TGCAGTGCGGGACAGGGTGGATCCGAGCAGTACTTC

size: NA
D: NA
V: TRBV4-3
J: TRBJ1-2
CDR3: CASSQDSKRASVYGYTF
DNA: TGCGCCAGCAGCCAAGATAGCAAGCGGGCGTCCGTCTATGGCTACACCTTC

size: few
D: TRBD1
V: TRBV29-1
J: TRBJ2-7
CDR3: CSAIGQGRNEQYF
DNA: TGCAGCGCCATCGGACAGGGGAGGAACGAGCAGTATTTC

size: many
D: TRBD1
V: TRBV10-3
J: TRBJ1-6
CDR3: CATKRTGNNSPLHF
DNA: TGTGCCACAAAGAGGACAGGGAATAATTCACCCCTCCACTTT

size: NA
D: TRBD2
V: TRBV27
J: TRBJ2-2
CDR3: CASSLFGGAGELFF
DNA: TGTGCCAGCAGTTTATTTGGGGGGGCCGGGGAGCTGTTTTTT

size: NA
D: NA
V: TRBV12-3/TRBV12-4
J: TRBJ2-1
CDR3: CASSFSGASWNYNEQFF
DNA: TGTGCCAGCAGTTTCTCTGGGGCTAGCTGGAACTACAATGAGCAGTTCTTC

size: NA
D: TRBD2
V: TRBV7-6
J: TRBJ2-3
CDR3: CASTPVVARGEDTQYF
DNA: TGTGCCAGCACCCCGGTGGTAGCGCGGGGGGAAGATACGCAGTATTTT

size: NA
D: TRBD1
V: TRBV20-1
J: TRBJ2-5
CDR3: CSASWDRGLETQYF
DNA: TGCAGTGCTAGTTGGGACAGGGGGTTAGAGACCCAGTACTTC

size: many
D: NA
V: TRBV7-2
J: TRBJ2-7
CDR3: CASSQINLYEQYF
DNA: TGTGCCAGCAGCCAGATAAACCTCTACGAGCAGTACTTC

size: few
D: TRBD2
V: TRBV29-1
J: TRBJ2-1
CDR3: CSEGTTNNEQFF
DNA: TGCAGCGAAGGGACTACGAACAATGAGCAGTTCTTC

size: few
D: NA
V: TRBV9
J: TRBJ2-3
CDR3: CASSVWGETSTDTQYF
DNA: TGTGCCAGCAGCGTATGGGGGGAAACTAGCACAGATACGCAGTATTTT

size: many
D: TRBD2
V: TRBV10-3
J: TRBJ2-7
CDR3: CAISGGGAEQYF
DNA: TGTGCCATCAGCGGGGGGGGAGCCGAGCAGTACTTC

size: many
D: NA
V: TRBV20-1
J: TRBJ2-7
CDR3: CSARSPGGYEQYF
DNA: TGCAGTGCTAGAAGTCCCGGTGGGTACGAGCAGTACTTC

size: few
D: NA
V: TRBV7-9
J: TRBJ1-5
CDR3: CASSLGLGVQPQHF
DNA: TGTGCCAGCAGCTTAGGGTTAGGGGTCCAGCCCCAGCATTTT

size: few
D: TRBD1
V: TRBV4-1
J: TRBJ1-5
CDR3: CASSAGQGKRNSNQPQHF
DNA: TGCGCCAGCAGCGCCGGACAGGGGAAACGAAATAGCAATCAGCCCCAGCATTTT

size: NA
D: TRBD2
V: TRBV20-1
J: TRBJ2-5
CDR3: CSARVASGNWETQYF
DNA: TGCAGTGCTAGAGTAGCTAGCGGGAATTGGGAGACCCAGTACTTC

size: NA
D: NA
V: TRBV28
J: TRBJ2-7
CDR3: CASSLAPVPGDEQYF
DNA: TGTGCCAGCAGTTTGGCCCCGGTCCCAGGGGACGAGCAGTACTTC

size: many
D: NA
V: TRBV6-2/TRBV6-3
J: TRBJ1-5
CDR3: CATLQSSNQPQHF
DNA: TGTGCCACCTTACAGAGTAGCAATCAGCCCCAGCATTTT

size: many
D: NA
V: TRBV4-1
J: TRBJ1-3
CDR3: CASGRGGRASGNTIYF
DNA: TGCGCCAGCGGACGGGGTGGCAGGGCCTCTGGAAACACCATATATTTT

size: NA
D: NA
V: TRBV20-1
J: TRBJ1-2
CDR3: CSADTPGRGAYTF
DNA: TGCAGTGCTGATACTCCGGGACGGGGTGCCTACACCTTC

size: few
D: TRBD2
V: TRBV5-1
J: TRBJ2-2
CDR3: CASSLELSGTTGELFF
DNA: TGCGCCAGCAGCTTGGAGCTTAGCGGGACCACCGGGGAGCTGTTTTTT

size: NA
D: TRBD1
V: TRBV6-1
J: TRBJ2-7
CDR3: CASRTNRGNKQYF
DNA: TGTGCCAGCAGGACAAACAGGGGGAATAAGCAGTACTTC

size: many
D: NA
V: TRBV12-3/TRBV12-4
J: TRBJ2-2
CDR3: CASTPRRTGLTNTGELFF
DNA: TGTGCCAGCACCCCGCGGCGGACCGGGCTAACTAACACCGGGGAGCTGTTTTTT

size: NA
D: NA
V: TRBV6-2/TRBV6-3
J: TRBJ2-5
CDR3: CASRKNRAVGQETQYF
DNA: TGTGCCAGCAGGAAAAATAGGGCGGTTGGACAAGAGACCCAGTACTTC

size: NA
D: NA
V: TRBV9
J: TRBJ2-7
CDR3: CASSERDGMSSYEQYF
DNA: TGTGCCAGCAGCGAGAGGGACGGGATGAGCTCCTACGAGCAGTACTTC

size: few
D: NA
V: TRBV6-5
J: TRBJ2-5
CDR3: CASSYRGHETQYF
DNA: TGTGCCAGCAGCTACCGGGGGCACGAGACCCAGTACTTC